This T cell receptor (beta chain) is drawn from a study of cytomegalovirus exposure and HLA in healthy donors. Findings and limits, study-wide: It was likely that a cluster of highly shared sequence variants was a sequencing artifact. Most sequenced TCRs were rare (though some public TCRs occurred in many donors).

Primers: 60 Vbeta forward and 13 Jbeta reverse. The repertoire was sequenced with immunoSEQ multiplex PCR; TCRdb's copy has only in-frame clones and lacks some. The ten top clones account for roughly an eighth, within a sample of about 77,000 clones. Turning to this clone: The antigen is not known.

Everyone who donated was a healthy bone marrow donor. V lost 6 bases, J lost 2 bases, and 17 bases stayed unmatched. Germline CDR1 is LGHNT and CDR2 is FRNRAP. The CDR3 extends over 18 amino acids. Sequenced material: PBMCs. This chain joins TRBV12-5 and TRBJ2-5; the match to TRBD2 covers 8 bases. This TCR derives from a man between 50 and 59 years old in good health and CMV-seropositive. This CDR3 is CASGTYFNPGGYQETQYF. As DNA, the CDR3 is TGTGCTAGTGGCACATACTTTAACCCGGGGGGGTATCAAGAGACCCAGTACTTC.